These T cell receptor beta chains were read from a single sample in a study of blood T cell repertoires in COVID-19. Some clones are missing from TCRdb's copy, which holds only in-frame ones; the method was immunoSEQ multiplex PCR. Here the sample spans some 140,000 clones, 81% being singletons. The specimen sequenced was peripheral blood. These receptors were collected from a woman in her sixties or seventies with active or convalescent COVID-19. Both conserved end residues are part of each CDR3. Fields, in order: V gene, J gene, D gene, clone size, CDR3 DNA, CDR3 protein. The D gene is left open where the match is weak. Clone size is stated in some rows and not others, as once, few, many or a class when expanded.

v_gene: TRBV7-2
j_gene: TRBJ2-1
d_gene: TRBD1
abundance: .
CDR3nt: TGTGCCAGCAGCTTAGGGACAGGGTTCAATGAGCAGTTCTTC
CDR3aa: CASSLGTGFNEQFF

v_gene: TRBV20-1
j_gene: TRBJ1-2
d_gene: TRBD1
abundance: .
CDR3nt: TGCAGTGCCGGGACAGTCTATGGCTACACCTTC
CDR3aa: CSAGTVYGYTF

v_gene: TRBV19
j_gene: TRBJ2-3
d_gene: .
abundance: .
CDR3nt: TGTGCCAGTAGTATACAACTAGCCTCCGATACGCAGTATTTT
CDR3aa: CASSIQLASDTQYF

v_gene: TRBV13
j_gene: TRBJ2-5
d_gene: TRBD2
abundance: .
CDR3nt: TGTGCCAGCAGACCACCAGGCGGGAGGGGCCAAGAGACCCAGTACTTC
CDR3aa: CASRPPGGRGQETQYF

v_gene: TRBV28
j_gene: TRBJ1-1
d_gene: .
abundance: .
CDR3nt: TGTGCCAGCAGTTTCGACAGGCCGAACACTGAAGCTTTCTTT
CDR3aa: CASSFDRPNTEAFF

v_gene: TRBV9
j_gene: TRBJ1-2
d_gene: TRBD1
abundance: .
CDR3nt: TGTGCCAGCAGCCAAGGGACAGCCGTTAACTATGGCTACACCTTC
CDR3aa: CASSQGTAVNYGYTF

v_gene: TRBV7-9
j_gene: TRBJ2-7
d_gene: .
abundance: once
CDR3nt: TGTGCCAGCAGCTTAGCGTCGGGACGGGAGCTGGAGCAGTACTTC
CDR3aa: CASSLASGRELEQYF

v_gene: TRBV5-1
j_gene: TRBJ2-5
d_gene: TRBD2
abundance: .
CDR3nt: TGCGCCAGCAGCTCGTTAGCGGGAGTGGAGGAGACCCAGTACTTC
CDR3aa: CASSSLAGVEETQYF

v_gene: TRBV5-1
j_gene: TRBJ2-3
d_gene: TRBD1
abundance: once
CDR3nt: TGCGCCAGCAGCTTGGAGGACAGGGGGAAAGATACGCAGTATTTT
CDR3aa: CASSLEDRGKDTQYF

v_gene: TRBV5-5
j_gene: TRBJ1-2
d_gene: TRBD1
abundance: .
CDR3nt: TGTGCCAGCAGCCCGACAGGGTTCGTTGGCTACACCTTC
CDR3aa: CASSPTGFVGYTF

v_gene: TRBV28
j_gene: TRBJ1-4
d_gene: TRBD1
abundance: .
CDR3nt: TGTGCCAGCAGTTCGCCCGAATTACAGGGGGCCAAAGGTGAAAAACTGTTTTTT
CDR3aa: CASSSPELQGAKGEKLFF

v_gene: TRBV29-1
j_gene: TRBJ1-6
d_gene: TRBD1
abundance: .
CDR3nt: TGCAGCGTGTGGGACAGGGTAGGTTATTCACCCCTCCACTTT
CDR3aa: CSVWDRVGYSPLHF

v_gene: TRBV5-6
j_gene: TRBJ2-3
d_gene: TRBD2
abundance: .
CDR3nt: TGTGCCAGCAGCTTACACACCGGGACTAGCGGGACAGATACGCAGTATTTT
CDR3aa: CASSLHTGTSGTDTQYF

v_gene: TRBV7-6
j_gene: TRBJ2-2
d_gene: .
abundance: .
CDR3nt: TGTGCCAGCAGCCAACAGAACACCGGGGAGCTGTTTTTT
CDR3aa: CASSQQNTGELFF

v_gene: TRBV24-1
j_gene: TRBJ1-2
d_gene: .
abundance: .
CDR3nt: TGTGCCACCAGTGATTTCGGGGTCGGCTACACCTTC
CDR3aa: CATSDFGVGYTF

v_gene: TRBV2
j_gene: TRBJ2-1
d_gene: .
abundance: .
CDR3nt: TGTGCCAGCAGTGAATTAGCCGTAGCGGTTGATGAGCAGTTCTTC
CDR3aa: CASSELAVAVDEQFF

v_gene: TRBV19
j_gene: TRBJ1-5
d_gene: TRBD1
abundance: .
CDR3nt: TGTGCCAGTTCCTCTAGAACAGGGGTGGATCAGCCCCAGCATTTT
CDR3aa: CASSSRTGVDQPQHF

v_gene: TRBV7-9
j_gene: TRBJ1-2
d_gene: .
abundance: few
CDR3nt: TGTGCCAGCAGTACAAAGTCCGGGATCAACGGCAATGGCTACACCTTC
CDR3aa: CASSTKSGINGNGYTF

v_gene: TRBV24-1
j_gene: TRBJ2-5
d_gene: TRBD2
abundance: .
CDR3nt: TGTGCCACCAGTGATCGGACTAGCGGTAAAGAGACCCAGTACTTC
CDR3aa: CATSDRTSGKETQYF

v_gene: TRBV9
j_gene: TRBJ2-7
d_gene: .
abundance: .
CDR3nt: TGTGCCAGCAGCGCCCCGTACTCCGAGCAGTACTTC
CDR3aa: CASSAPYSEQYF

v_gene: TRBV28
j_gene: TRBJ2-1
d_gene: .
abundance: .
CDR3nt: TGTGCCAGCCACGCTGTAGGGGAAAGGGGTGAGCAGTTCTTC
CDR3aa: CASHAVGERGEQFF

v_gene: TRBV3-1/TRBV3-2
j_gene: TRBJ2-3
d_gene: TRBD2
abundance: .
CDR3nt: TGTGCCAGCAGCCACTCGCCTAGCGGGGGACGCACAGATACGCAGTATTTT
CDR3aa: CASSHSPSGGRTDTQYF

v_gene: TRBV7-6
j_gene: TRBJ2-3
d_gene: TRBD2
abundance: .
CDR3nt: TGTGCCAGCAGCTCCTATAGCGGGATAGGGCTTAGCACAGATACGCAGTATTTT
CDR3aa: CASSSYSGIGLSTDTQYF

v_gene: TRBV2
j_gene: TRBJ1-5
d_gene: TRBD1
abundance: .
CDR3nt: TGTGCCAGCACCCGAATACAGGGGGCGCGGGATCAGCCCCAGCATTTT
CDR3aa: CASTRIQGARDQPQHF

v_gene: TRBV19
j_gene: TRBJ2-2
d_gene: TRBD2
abundance: .
CDR3nt: TGTGCCAGTAGTACCCCCACTAGCGGGAACACCGGGGAGCTGTTTTTT
CDR3aa: CASSTPTSGNTGELFF

v_gene: TRBV3-1/TRBV3-2
j_gene: TRBJ2-5
d_gene: .
abundance: .
CDR3nt: TGTGCCAGCAGCCTTTGGACTATCCAAGAGACCCAGTACTTC
CDR3aa: CASSLWTIQETQYF

v_gene: TRBV10-3
j_gene: TRBJ1-2
d_gene: TRBD1
abundance: few
CDR3nt: TGTGCCATAGGACAGGGCTATGGCTACACCTTC
CDR3aa: CAIGQGYGYTF

v_gene: TRBV29-1
j_gene: TRBJ2-2
d_gene: TRBD1
abundance: once
CDR3nt: TGCAGCGCCGTACGGGACAGGGACACCGGGGAGCTGTTTTTT
CDR3aa: CSAVRDRDTGELFF

v_gene: TRBV30
j_gene: TRBJ1-2
d_gene: TRBD1
abundance: .
CDR3nt: TGTGCCTGGCTCTTACACAGGGGGCCAGGCTATGGCTACACCTTC
CDR3aa: CAWLLHRGPGYGYTF

v_gene: TRBV7-2
j_gene: TRBJ1-3
d_gene: .
abundance: once
CDR3nt: TGTGCCAGCAGCTTATTACAGGGTAGAAACACCATATATTTT
CDR3aa: CASSLLQGRNTIYF

v_gene: TRBV9
j_gene: TRBJ1-3
d_gene: TRBD1
abundance: .
CDR3nt: TGTGCCAGCAGCGTAGGATTTAGGACAGGGGGAGGAAACACCATATATTTT
CDR3aa: CASSVGFRTGGGNTIYF

v_gene: TRBV5-5
j_gene: TRBJ2-7
d_gene: .
abundance: .
CDR3nt: TGTGCCAGCAGCGTCCGAGGGTTGGACGAGCAGTACTTC
CDR3aa: CASSVRGLDEQYF

v_gene: TRBV5-4
j_gene: TRBJ2-2
d_gene: .
abundance: once
CDR3nt: TGTGCCAGCAGCTTGGGGAGTAGGACGAACACCGGGGAGCTGTTTTTT
CDR3aa: CASSLGSRTNTGELFF

v_gene: TRBV7-2
j_gene: TRBJ1-6
d_gene: .
abundance: .
CDR3nt: TGTGCCAGCAGCTTAGGCGTTAATTCACCCCTCCACTTT
CDR3aa: CASSLGVNSPLHF

v_gene: TRBV30
j_gene: TRBJ1-4
d_gene: .
abundance: .
CDR3nt: TGTGCCTACATCCACGCAACTAATGAAAAACTGTTTTTT
CDR3aa: CAYIHATNEKLFF

v_gene: TRBV28
j_gene: TRBJ2-7
d_gene: .
abundance: once
CDR3nt: TGTGCCAGCAGTTTAGGAGGGAGATACGAGCAGTACTTC
CDR3aa: CASSLGGRYEQYF

v_gene: TRBV11-2
j_gene: TRBJ1-1
d_gene: .
abundance: .
CDR3nt: TGTGCCAGCAGCTTAGGGTTAGGGGATGAAGCTTTCTTT
CDR3aa: CASSLGLGDEAFF

v_gene: TRBV6-2/TRBV6-3
j_gene: TRBJ2-3
d_gene: TRBD2
abundance: .
CDR3nt: TGTGCCAGCAGTAACGGACTAGCGGGAGGTCCAGATACGCAGTATTTT
CDR3aa: CASSNGLAGGPDTQYF

v_gene: TRBV5-1
j_gene: TRBJ1-1
d_gene: TRBD1
abundance: .
CDR3nt: TGCGCCGGCAGCTTGGAAACACAGGGGGACACTGAAGCTTTCTTT
CDR3aa: CAGSLETQGDTEAFF

v_gene: TRBV11-3
j_gene: TRBJ2-2
d_gene: .
abundance: .
CDR3nt: TGTGCCAGCAGCCCTCGACACCTTTCCAACACCGGGGAGCTGTTTTTT
CDR3aa: CASSPRHLSNTGELFF

v_gene: TRBV5-4
j_gene: TRBJ2-4
d_gene: .
abundance: .
CDR3nt: TGTGCCAGCAGCTTGGGCAGGGAATACTTC
CDR3aa: CASSLGREYF

v_gene: TRBV4-3
j_gene: TRBJ2-7
d_gene: .
abundance: .
CDR3nt: TGCGCCAGCAGCCAAGAAGTTGTGGGAGACGAATCCTACGAGCAGTACTTC
CDR3aa: CASSQEVVGDESYEQYF

v_gene: TRBV15
j_gene: TRBJ1-1
d_gene: TRBD1
abundance: .
CDR3nt: TGTGCCACCAGCAGAGGTGGGACAGGGGGATTAACTGAAGCTTTCTTT
CDR3aa: CATSRGGTGGLTEAFF

v_gene: TRBV3-1/TRBV3-2
j_gene: TRBJ2-4
d_gene: TRBD2
abundance: .
CDR3nt: TGTGCCAGCAGCCAGCGGGGGGGAGACATTCAGTACTTC
CDR3aa: CASSQRGGDIQYF

v_gene: TRBV9
j_gene: TRBJ1-1
d_gene: .
abundance: .
CDR3nt: TGTGCCAGCGTGCGGAACCCGACTAACACTGAAGCTTTCTTT
CDR3aa: CASVRNPTNTEAFF

v_gene: TRBV7-2
j_gene: TRBJ1-1
d_gene: .
abundance: once
CDR3nt: TGTGCCAGCAGCTTTTTCTACGCCAACACTGAAGCTTTCTTT
CDR3aa: CASSFFYANTEAFF

v_gene: TRBV13
j_gene: TRBJ2-3
d_gene: TRBD2
abundance: .
CDR3nt: TGTGCCAGCAGCTTAGGGTTAGCGGGACACCCAGACACAGATACGCAGTATTTT
CDR3aa: CASSLGLAGHPDTDTQYF

v_gene: TRBV7-2
j_gene: TRBJ1-2
d_gene: .
abundance: few
CDR3nt: TGTGCCAGCAGCCCCGCTATGAGATTAGATGGCTACACCTTC
CDR3aa: CASSPAMRLDGYTF

v_gene: TRBV27
j_gene: TRBJ2-1
d_gene: TRBD1
abundance: .
CDR3nt: TGTGCCAGCAGTTCGACAGGGTGGAATGAGCAGTTCTTC
CDR3aa: CASSSTGWNEQFF

v_gene: TRBV28
j_gene: TRBJ2-2
d_gene: .
abundance: .
CDR3nt: TGTGCCAGCAGTTTACGGACTGGTAGGACCGGGGAGCTGTTTTTT
CDR3aa: CASSLRTGRTGELFF

v_gene: TRBV6-2/TRBV6-3
j_gene: TRBJ2-5
d_gene: .
abundance: .
CDR3nt: TGTGCCAGCAGTTACAACAGTAGGGAGACCCAGTACTTC
CDR3aa: CASSYNSRETQYF

v_gene: TRBV9
j_gene: TRBJ2-5
d_gene: TRBD1
abundance: .
CDR3nt: TGTGCCAGCAGCTCGGGACAGGGGAAAGCAATCAGTGAGACCCAGTACTTC
CDR3aa: CASSSGQGKAISETQYF

v_gene: TRBV11-2
j_gene: TRBJ2-1
d_gene: TRBD2
abundance: .
CDR3nt: TGTGCCAGCACGAACGGGGGGACCTACAATGAGCAGTTCTTC
CDR3aa: CASTNGGTYNEQFF

v_gene: TRBV18
j_gene: TRBJ1-1
d_gene: .
abundance: few
CDR3nt: TGTGCCAGCTCACCCCATTGGCAGGGAACAATTGAAGCTTTCTTT
CDR3aa: CASSPHWQGTIEAFF

v_gene: TRBV19
j_gene: TRBJ2-3
d_gene: TRBD2
abundance: few
CDR3nt: TGTGCCAGTGGACGGGGGGTAGTAGCCGCAGATACGCAGTATTTT
CDR3aa: CASGRGVVAADTQYF